Described below is a single T cell receptor (beta chain) sequence and its context. The CDR3 length is 16 residues. Germline CDR1 reads SGHRS; CDR2 reads YFSETQ. Trimming took 4 bases from V and 4 from J; bases not matched to a gene: 5. Alpha- and beta-chain coverage of first-strand cDNA came from TRAV- and TRBV-specific primers. For amplifying TCRs, the PCR ran for about 20 cycles with Phusion, which was used together with a constant-region primer and the adapter on the V primers. MiXCR was run by TCRdb on the reads, yielding one entry per CDR3 protein. The sample lists 10,000 to 15,000 distinct CDR3 sequences; about four fifths were seen once. The entry originates in a study of low-dose radiotherapy and immunotherapy resistance in tumors. Study context: A total of 13 Gy over 26 weeks was given to Cohort 2 as 1 Gy per fraction every two weeks.

This clonotype originated in a human donor with advanced metastatic prostate, ovarian, gallbladder or colorectal cancer (not recorded which). This table probably holds off-target reads from a library built for another chain. The chain uses TRBV5-1 and TRBJ2-1; 13 nucleotides line up with TRBD2. This chain's CDR3 is CASSRTSGSVYNEQFF. As DNA, the CDR3 is TGCGCCAGCAGCAGGACTAGCGGGAGTGTGTACAATGAGCAGTTCTTC.